The present T cell receptor beta chain was sequenced within a study of T cells in localized non-small cell lung cancer. Study outcomes and limitations: Since sequencing was restricted to only one region of the tumor, intratumor heterogeneity remains a possibility.

The germline V and J ends were trimmed by 5 bases and 2 bases, with 17 bases remaining between them. The CDR3 is made up of 15 amino acids. Germline CDR1 is SGDLS and CDR2 is YYNGEE. Turning to this clone: Its antigen is currently unknown.

Measured with immunoSEQ multiplex PCR; TCRdb has only the in-frame clones, and not every one. This table holds roughly 58,000 clones, roughly 79% found once. This sequence originates from a man aged 35 to 69 with stage II lung adenocarcinoma. The rearrangement uses TRBV9 and TRBJ2-7, with a tentative D call TRBD2 (5 bases). Specimen: PBMCs, collected before any cancer treatment. This chain's CDR3 is CASREEEAGTYEQYF. In DNA form, the CDR3 reads TGTGCCAGCAGGGAAGAGGAGGCGGGTACCTACGAGCAGTACTTC.